This T cell receptor beta chain was recorded in a study of cytomegalovirus exposure and HLA in healthy donors. The overall study: Around 200 million T cells yielded roughly 100 million unique TCR beta sequences, as an earlier analysis found.

Comment on this clone: No antigen is known for it.

CDR1 and CDR2 from the germline V gene are MNHNS and SASEGT. CDR3 length: 12 residues. V shed 11 bases and J 7 bases; nucleotides not matched to a gene: 8. Whole-study results and caveats: Roughly uniform sequencing depth across donors was assumed, possibly incorrectly.

It was with 60 Vbeta and 13 Jbeta primers that the PCR ran. Clones were read by immunoSEQ multiplex PCR, and TCRdb kept only the in-frame ones, dropping some. The listing contains under 40,000 clones. The source is a woman aged 40 to 49 in good health and CMV-seropositive. The chain carries TRBV6-1 and TRBJ2-7; 10 nucleotides match TRBD1. The sequencing sample was made of PBMCs. The CDR3 nucleotides are TGTGCCGGGCGGACAGGGGGAGGGGAGCAGTACTTC. Translating gives CAGRTGGGEQYF.